The 22 T cell receptor beta chains given below trace back to one sample, sequenced in a study of T cells in localized non-small cell lung cancer. Method: immunoSEQ multiplex PCR; TCRdb's copy keeps in-frame clones and lacks some. This sample has about 45,000 clones, with 91% found just once. The input for sequencing was PBMCs, taken before any cancer treatment. Receptors originate from a woman aged 35 to 70 with stage II lung adenocarcinoma.

The chain recombines TRBV6-1 with TRBJ1-2; D gene uncertain. V was pared by 8 bases and J by 4 bases, with 17 bases between. The CDR3 extends over 14 amino acids. Germline V gene sequence: CDR1 MNHNS, CDR2 SASEGT. The CDR3 nucleotides read TGTGCCAGCCACGGAGATCAAAGCGTCTATGGCTACACCTTC. Protein product: CASHGDQSVYGYTF.

This chain connects TRBV7-9 to TRBJ2-7; TRBD2 agrees at 11 bases. Per the germline V gene, CDR1 is SEHNR and CDR2 is FQNEAQ (reference sequence). The V and J ends lost 8 bases and 3 bases, in that order; junction bases with no gene match: 6. The CDR3 has 14 residues. The CDR3 sequence: CASGGTSGIYEQYF. In nucleotides, the CDR3 is TGTGCCAGCGGCGGGACTAGCGGTATCTACGAGCAGTACTTC.

Only one count was recorded for this clone. V is TRBV5-5 and J is TRBJ1-1, with D possibly matching TRBD1 (6 bases). V lost 4 bases, J lost 5 bases, and 24 bases lay in between. This CDR3 comprises 17 residues. CDR1 is SGHKS, CDR2 YYEKEE, per germline (reference sequence). The DNA for the CDR3 is TGTGCCAGCAGCCCAGCGCCGCCGGGGGCGCGAAGTACTGAAGCTTTCTTT. Translated, it gives CASSPAPPGARSTEAFF.

As concerns this clone: The junction differs from germline at one of its ends, possibly a read error. Other DNA variants within this sample encode the same CDR3. CDR3 bases: TGTGCCAGCGGCGGACGGGGGAGGACTGAAGCTTTTTTT. Translated, it gives CASGGRGRTEAFF. V gene TRBV7-6 combines with J gene TRBJ1-1, with a tentative D call TRBD1 (5 bases). Germline-derived CDR1 and CDR2 are SGHVS and FNYEAQ. This CDR3 contains 13 residues. Filled out from reference TRBV7-6 and TRBJ1-1, the complete variable domain reads GAGVSQSPRYKVTKRGQDVALRCDPISGHVSLYWYRQALGQGPEFLTYFNYEAQQDKSGLPNDRFSAERPEGSISTLTIQRTEQRDSAMYRCASGGRGRTEAFFGQGTRLTVV.

This chain joins TRBV15 and TRBJ1-1; TRBD1 is a possible D gene (6 bases). Between the trimmed V and J ends, which lost 0 bases and 4 bases, there was a span of 12 bases. This CDR3 spans 15 amino acids. CDR1 and CDR2 (germline): LNHNV, YYDKDF (reference sequence). Here the CDR3 DNA reads TGTGCCACCAGCAGAGACAGGGGAGGCGGCACTGAAGCTTTCTTT. Its protein product is CATSRDRGGGTEAFF.

This chain uses TRBV5-1 with TRBJ1-2; 9 bases fit TRBD1. This CDR3 spans 14 amino acids. V shed 4 bases and J 6 bases; nucleotides not matched to a gene: 7. The V gene's germline CDR1 is SGHRS and CDR2 YFSETQ. The CDR3 DNA is TGCGCCAGCAGCCCACAGGGGGCGCTAAATGGCTACACCTTC. Translation gives CASSPQGALNGYTF.

The chain couples TRBV5-1 to TRBJ1-1, with TRBD1 matching 11 bases. Losses at the gene ends were 1 base for V and 4 bases for J; bases not matched to a gene: 3. The CDR3 sequence is 15 residues long. In germline, CDR1 is SGHRS, CDR2 YFSETQ. DNA for the CDR3: TGCGCCAGCAGCTTGTATGGGACAGGGGGCACTGAAGCTTTCTTT. Protein: CASSLYGTGGTEAFF.

The chain joins TRBV27 to TRBJ2-7; tentatively, D is TRBD1 or TRBD2 (5 bases each). The CDR3 runs 13 residues. Germline V gene lookup returns CDR1 MNHEY and CDR2 SMNVEV (reference sequence). With 1 base removed from V and 5 bases from J, the gap between germline ends came to 9 bases. CDR3 amino acids: CASSLFLGDEQYF. CDR3 DNA sequence: TGTGCCAGCAGTTTATTCCTGGGGGACGAGCAGTACTTC.

The chain couples TRBV5-1 to TRBJ1-1; 7 nucleotides agree with TRBD1. Germline CDR1 SGHRS, CDR2 YFSETQ. Germline trimming cut 6 bases from V and 5 bases from J; bases unmatched to any gene: 10. The CDR3 consists of 14 residues. CDR3 sequence: CASIPSAGGTEAFF. CDR3 DNA: TGCGCCAGCATCCCGTCCGCAGGGGGGACTGAAGCTTTCTTT.

The chain joins TRBV5-1 to TRBJ2-5; 14 bases map to TRBD2. Germline V gene data show CDR1 as SGHRS and CDR2 as YFSETQ. The CDR3 runs 17 residues. Trimming cost V 3 bases and J 4 bases; bases outside gene matches: 8. The CDR3 region is CASSSEGLAGVGETQYF. CDR3 nucleotides: TGCGCCAGCAGCTCGGAGGGACTAGCGGGAGTCGGAGAGACCCAGTACTTC.

The chain employs TRBV2 and TRBJ2-1; D is unclear. Trimming pared 6 bases from V and 8 bases from J, leaving 14 bases between. The CDR3 totals 13 residues. Germline lookup yields CDR1 SNHLY and CDR2 FYNNEI. CDR3: CASSGHDKYEQFF. The CDR3 nucleotides read TGTGCCAGCAGCGGTCATGATAAGTATGAGCAGTTCTTC.

Turning to this clone: This same CDR3 is encoded by further DNA sequences in the sample. The chain employs TRBV28 and TRBJ2-7; 11 bases agree with TRBD1. Germline lookup yields CDR1 MDHEN and CDR2 SYDVKM. There are 14 residues in the CDR3. Trimming removed 6 bases from V and 5 bases from J; junction bases left unmatched: 6. The CDR3: CASSGTGGGNEQYF. DNA of the CDR3: TGTGCCAGCAGCGGGACAGGGGGTGGGAACGAGCAGTACTTC.

The rearrangement uses TRBV28 and TRBJ1-2, with D possibly TRBD1 on 6 matching bases. The CDR3 covers 11 residues. Germline lookup yields CDR1 MDHEN and CDR2 SYDVKM. The V and J ends lost 10 bases and 8 bases respectively, with 14 bases between them. The CDR3 loop is CAIPSGGGYTF. In DNA, the CDR3 is TGTGCCATCCCCTCGGGGGGCGGCTACACCTTC.

The rearrangement joins TRBV7-9 to TRBJ1-1, with D tentatively TRBD1 (5 bases). Germline V gene lookup returns CDR1 SEHNR and CDR2 FQNEAQ (reference sequence). Trimming shortened V by 3 bases and J by 4 bases, and 12 bases separated the two germline ends. This CDR3 spans 14 amino acids. This CDR3 is CASSFRQGGTEAFF. The CDR3 DNA follows: TGTGCCAGCAGCTTTAGGCAGGGTGGCACTGAAGCTTTCTTT.

This chain connects TRBV10-2 to TRBJ1-1, with no clear D. Per the germline V gene, CDR1 is WSHSY and CDR2 is SAAADI. V lost 4 bases, J lost 0 bases, and 15 bases lay in between. This CDR3 has 16 amino acids. CDR3 sequence reads: CASSGPASPMNTEAFF. The DNA for the CDR3 is TGCGCCAGCAGTGGTCCAGCCTCGCCTATGAACACTGAAGCTTTCTTT.

This chain uses TRBV5-1 with TRBJ2-1; 9 nucleotides line up with TRBD2. From germline, CDR1 is SGHRS and CDR2 YFSETQ. J was trimmed by 1 base and V by 4 bases; bases with no gene match: 9. The CDR3 totals 17 residues. CDR3 region: CASSAPLAGVSYNEQFF. In DNA, the CDR3 is TGCGCCAGCAGCGCCCCACTAGCGGGCGTATCCTACAATGAGCAGTTCTTC.

The chain links TRBV5-4 to TRBJ2-5; 8 bases match TRBD2. Trimming at V came to 4 bases and at J to 5 bases, leaving 10 bases not matched to a gene. CDR1 and CDR2 (germline): SGHNT, YYREEE (reference sequence). This CDR3 region has 15 residues. This CDR3 reads CASSQVGGARETQYF. The CDR3 nucleotides are TGTGCCAGCAGCCAAGTCGGGGGGGCAAGGGAGACCCAGTACTTC. The full variable domain, in which reference TRBV5-4 and TRBJ2-5 provide the parts outside the CDR3, is ETGVTQSPTHLIKTRGQQVTLRCSSQSGHNTVSWYQQALGQGPQFIFQYYREEENGRGNFPPRFSGLQFPNYSSELNVNALELDDSALYLCASSQVGGARETQYFGPGTRLLVL.

The V gene is TRBV18, the J gene TRBJ2-7, with 11 positions matching TRBD2. Germline CDR1 is KGHSH and CDR2 is LQKENI. The length of the CDR3 is 15 residues. The ends lost 3 bases at V and 4 bases at J; junction bases unmatched: 5. CDR3: CASSPLAGGKYEQYF. CDR3 DNA: TGTGCCAGCTCACCCTTAGCGGGAGGGAAATACGAGCAGTACTTC.

The chain joins TRBV29-1 to TRBJ2-7; weak D call: TRBD1 (6 bases). V dropped 6 bases and J dropped 2 bases, with 14 bases sitting between them. This CDR3 has 13 amino acids. Germline V gene data show CDR1 as SQVTM and CDR2 as ANQGSEA. Here the CDR3 reads CSVTLQGTYEQYF. The CDR3 DNA is TGCAGCGTCACCTTACAGGGTACCTACGAGCAGTACTTC.

V and J are TRBV9 and TRBJ2-2; D ambiguous. The CDR3 consists of 13 residues. Germline V lookup: CDR1 SGDLS, CDR2 YYNGEE. Trimming took off 5 bases at V and 3 bases at J, with 8 bases between the two ends. CDR3 in amino acids: CASRDKDTGELFF. The CDR3 DNA follows: TGTGCCAGCAGAGATAAAGACACCGGGGAGCTGTTTTTT.

V and J are TRBV9 and TRBJ1-1, with 9 bases lining up with TRBD1. The CDR3 runs to 13 residues. Per germline, CDR1 SGDLS and CDR2 YYNGEE. The V gene end was trimmed by 6 bases and the J gene end by 5 bases; junction bases not matched to a gene: 5. CDR3 sequence reads: CASIQGAGTEAFF. Written as DNA, the CDR3 is TGTGCCAGCATACAGGGGGCTGGGACTGAAGCTTTCTTT.

The chain carries TRBV6-5 and TRBJ2-6; D gene uncertain. The V end was cut by 7 bases, the J end by 1 base, with 8 bases between. This CDR3 region has 14 residues. CDR1 and CDR2 from the germline V gene are MNHEY and SVGAGI. CDR3 nucleotide sequence: TGTGCCAGCACTGCGCTTTCTGGGGCCAACGTCCTGACTTTC. This encodes CASTALSGANVLTF.